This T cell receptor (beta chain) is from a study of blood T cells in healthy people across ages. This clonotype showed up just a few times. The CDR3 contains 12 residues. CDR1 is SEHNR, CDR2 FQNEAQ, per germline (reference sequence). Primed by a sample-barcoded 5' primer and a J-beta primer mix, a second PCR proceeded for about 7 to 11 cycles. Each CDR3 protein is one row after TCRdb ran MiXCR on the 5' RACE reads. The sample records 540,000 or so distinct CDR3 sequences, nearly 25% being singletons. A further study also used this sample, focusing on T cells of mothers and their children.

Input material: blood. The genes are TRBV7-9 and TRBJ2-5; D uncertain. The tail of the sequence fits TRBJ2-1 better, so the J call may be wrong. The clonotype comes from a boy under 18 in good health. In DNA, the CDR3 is TGTGCCAGCAGCGAGACGGTCCATGAGCAGTTCTTC. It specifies CASSETVHEQFF.